A single sample is the source of the 26 T cell receptor beta chains below, sequenced in a study of PD-L1 blockade in urothelial cancer. Some clones are missing from TCRdb's copy, which holds only in-frame ones; the method was immunoSEQ multiplex PCR. The data hold roughly 54,000 clones, with around 85% observed a single time. The time point: pretreatment peripheral blood. The sample here was PBMCs, taken around atezolizumab (anti-PD-L1) treatment. The receptors shown here come from an older woman with urothelial cancer.

In its sample, this clone was seen a few times. This chain uses TRBV15 with TRBJ1-5, with D possibly matching TRBD1 (6 bases). CDR3 length: 15 amino acids. Trimming took 0 bases from V and 4 from J, leaving 10 bases between them. Germline V CDR1 and CDR2: LNHNV, YYDKDF (reference sequence). CDR3 DNA: TGTGCCACCAGCAGAGAACAGGGAGAAAATCAGCCCCAGCATTTT. It specifies CATSREQGENQPQHF.

This chain joins TRBV5-1 and TRBJ2-3, with a tentative D call TRBD2 (5 bases). The germline gives CDR1 SGHRS, CDR2 YFSETQ. Between the trimmed V and J ends, which lost 6 bases and 1 base, there was a span of 15 bases. The CDR3 contains 15 residues. CDR3 bases: TGCGCCAGCAACGAGGGTTCGGGCCGCACAGATACGCAGTATTTT. This encodes CASNEGSGRTDTQYF.

This chain connects TRBV9 to TRBJ2-3; D perhaps matches TRBD2 (5 bases). V shed 5 bases and J shed 0 bases, with 16 bases lying between them. The CDR3 spans 16 residues. Germline-derived CDR1 and CDR2 are SGDLS and YYNGEE. The CDR3 nucleotides are TGTGCCAGCAGTCCCGGGGAGCGGACTAGCACAGATACGCAGTATTTT. Amino acid sequence: CASSPGERTSTDTQYF.

The chain combines TRBV28 with TRBJ1-2; D is uncertain. Germline CDR1 and CDR2: MDHEN and SYDVKM. Trimming stripped 4 bases from V and 9 bases from J, with 12 bases between. The CDR3 length is 12 residues. As DNA, the CDR3 is TGTGCCAGCAGTTCGGTGAGAGAGAGCTACACCTTC. This gives the protein CASSSVRESYTF.

The chain combines TRBV2 with TRBJ2-7, with 9 bases fitting TRBD2. Germline V gene lookup returns CDR1 SNHLY and CDR2 FYNNEI. The CDR3 consists of 16 residues. After removal of 1 base from V and 6 bases from J, the junction contained 10 bases not matched to a gene. Written as DNA, the CDR3 is TGTGCCAGCAGTGAAGACCCTAGCGGGAATTGGGCCGAGCAGTACTTC. It translates to CASSEDPSGNWAEQYF.

This clone has only one observation. CDR3 sequence (DNA): TGTGCCAGCAGCCCGGAGGTCAGACCGATCTACGAGCAGTACTTC. It yields the protein CASSPEVRPIYEQYF. V usage is TRBV7-8 and J usage is TRBJ2-7; TRBD2 is a possible D gene (5 bases). The CDR3 has 15 residues. Trimming left V 5 bases short and J 3 bases short, with 17 bases between. The germline gives CDR1 SGHVS, CDR2 FQNEAQ.

V is TRBV9 and J is TRBJ2-7, with TRBD2 matching 9 bases. The ends lost 3 bases at V and 1 base at J; junction bases unmatched: 2. CDR1 SGDLS and CDR2 YYNGEE come from the germline V gene. This CDR3 region has 14 residues. The CDR3: CASSATSGSYEQYF. The CDR3 DNA is TGTGCCAGCAGCGCTACTAGCGGGTCCTACGAGCAGTACTTC.

J is TRBJ2-5 and V is TRBV5-4, with TRBD2 as a possible D gene (7 bases). This CDR3 comprises 13 residues. CDR1 and CDR2 (germline): SGHNT, YYREEE (reference sequence). V shed 5 bases and J shed 5 bases, with 13 bases lying between them. CDR3 region: CASRGGAWETQYF. The CDR3 bases are TGTGCCAGCAGGGGGGGGGCATGGGAGACCCAGTACTTC.

The chain uses TRBV7-9 and TRBJ1-1, with 10 bases matching TRBD1. Germline trimming cut 4 bases from V and 10 bases from J; bases unmatched to any gene: 6. CDR1 and CDR2 (germline): SEHNR, FQNEAQ (reference sequence). The CDR3 runs to 13 residues. CDR3 DNA sequence: TGTGCCAGCAGCTCAACCTGGACAGGGGGAGCTTTCTTT. Its translation is CASSSTWTGGAFF.

V and J are TRBV18 and TRBJ1-4; TRBD1 is a possible D gene (5 bases). CDR3 length: 16 residues. CDR1 and CDR2 from the germline V gene are KGHSH and LQKENI. The V and J ends lost 4 bases and 0 bases respectively, with 12 bases between them. DNA of the CDR3: TGTGCCAGCTCACGAGACAGCCTTGCAACTAATGAAAAACTGTTTTTT. This sequence encodes CASSRDSLATNEKLFF.

The chain recombines TRBV18 with TRBJ2-2, with D possibly matching TRBD1 (6 bases). CDR1 is KGHSH, CDR2 LQKENI, per germline. This CDR3 comprises 15 residues. Trimming removed 6 bases from V and 1 base from J, with 12 bases in between. This CDR3 is CASSRQAQNTGELFF. DNA for the CDR3: TGTGCCAGCTCCCGACAGGCCCAGAACACCGGGGAGCTGTTTTTT.

This chain connects TRBV27 to TRBJ2-7; D perhaps matches TRBD2 (5 bases). V was trimmed by 6 bases and J by 2 bases, leaving 17 bases between them. Germline loops: CDR1 MNHEY, CDR2 SMNVEV (reference sequence). There are 15 residues in the CDR3. The DNA for the CDR3 is TGTGCCAGCAGAAGGACTCCCGAGGTCACCTACGAGCAGTACTTC. Protein product: CASRRTPEVTYEQYF.

The genes are TRBV5-1 and TRBJ1-1; 10 positions agree with TRBD1. The CDR3 sequence is 17 residues long. CDR1 and CDR2 from the germline V gene are SGHRS and YFSETQ. With 0 bases clipped from V and 0 bases from J, the junction kept 5 bases outside the gene matches. The CDR3 protein is CASSLGGTGAMNTEAFF. The DNA for the CDR3 is TGCGCCAGCAGCTTGGGGGGGACAGGGGCCATGAACACTGAAGCTTTCTTT.

This clone was detected a few times. This chain uses TRBV4-2 with TRBJ2-3; a weak D match, TRBD1 (6 bases). The CDR3 has 14 amino acids. Germline V lookup: CDR1 LGHNA, CDR2 YNFKEQ. The ends were cut back, 4 bases at V and 5 bases at J, with 13 bases in the middle. The CDR3 nucleotides read TGTGCCAGCAGCCTGGGCGAGGGGGAAGATACGCAGTATTTT. Translation gives CASSLGEGEDTQYF.

This clone has just one count. V gene TRBV19 combines with J gene TRBJ2-2; 13 bases are a match to TRBD2. The CDR3 sequence is 17 residues long. From germline, CDR1 is LNHDA and CDR2 SQIVND (reference sequence). Trimming cost V 5 bases and J 5 bases; bases outside gene matches: 8. The CDR3 DNA is TGTGCCAGTAGTGCCACACCGGGACTAGCGGGAACCGGGGAGCTGTTTTTT. This translates into CASSATPGLAGTGELFF.

The CDR3 bases are TGCGCCAGCAGCTTGGAGGGGGGGCTCAACACCGGGGAGCTGTTTTTT. Translated, it gives CASSLEGGLNTGELFF. The chain is built from TRBV5-1 and TRBJ2-2; D is possibly TRBD2 (7 bases). The CDR3 has 16 residues. Trimming took off 0 bases at V and 2 bases at J, with 11 bases between the two ends. Germline lookup yields CDR1 SGHRS and CDR2 YFSETQ.

This clone came up once. J is TRBJ2-2 and V is TRBV4-3, with 9 bases fitting TRBD1. The CDR3 has 17 residues. Germline CDR1 reads LGHNA; CDR2 reads YSLEER. Trimming removed 1 base from V and 2 bases from J; junction bases left unmatched: 5. DNA for the CDR3: TGCGCCAGCAGCCAAGCTAGGACAGGGGTTAACACCGGGGAGCTGTTTTTT. It yields the protein CASSQARTGVNTGELFF.

This clone appeared once. The chain employs TRBV10-3 and TRBJ1-3; D ambiguous. The CDR3 is made up of 12 amino acids. The V end was cut by 10 bases, the J end by 0 bases, with 7 bases between. Germline V gene lookup returns CDR1 ENHRY and CDR2 SYGVKD. The DNA of the CDR3 is TGTGCCACCGGGAGCTCTGGAAACACCATATATTTT. This translates into CATGSSGNTIYF.

This rearrangement joins TRBV2 to TRBJ1-6; maybe TRBD1 (5 bases). Trimming stripped 8 bases from V and 6 bases from J, with 14 bases between. The CDR3 runs 14 residues. Per the germline V gene, CDR1 is SNHLY and CDR2 is FYNNEI. As DNA, the CDR3 is TGTGCCAGCCATAGGGACTCCCGTAATTCACCCCTCCACTTT. Translating gives CASHRDSRNSPLHF.

The chain couples TRBV11-3 to TRBJ1-6, with 8 nucleotides matching TRBD1. CDR3 length equals 15 residues. Germline CDR1 reads SGHNT; CDR2 reads YENEEA. V trimming: 4 bases; J trimming: 8 bases; junction bases outside the gene matches: 7. CDR3 protein: CASSSQTGEDSPLHF. CDR3 nucleotides: TGTGCCAGCAGCTCCCAGACAGGGGAGGATTCACCCCTCCACTTT.

The chain recombines TRBV7-2 with TRBJ2-7, with 7 bases identical to TRBD1. V lost 5 bases to trimming and J lost 1 base; unmatched junction nucleotides: 5. Germline V gene lookup returns CDR1 SGHTA and CDR2 FQGNSA. CDR3 size: 14 residues. CDR3 sequence: CASSLGTASYEQYF. The DNA for the CDR3 is TGTGCCAGCAGCCTAGGGACAGCATCCTACGAGCAGTACTTC.

This chain connects TRBV10-3 to TRBJ2-1; 7 bases line up with TRBD2. Germline loops: CDR1 ENHRY, CDR2 SYGVKD. V lost 7 bases, J lost 12 bases, and 12 bases stayed unmatched. The CDR3 is 13 residues long. The CDR3 DNA reads as TGTGCCATCATGAAAGGGCGGGAGTTTGGGCAGTTCTTC. This codes for CAIMKGREFGQFF.

The chain employs TRBV5-4 and TRBJ1-1; possible D gene TRBD1, 5 bases. The CDR3 is made up of 15 amino acids. The ends were cut back, 4 bases at V and 4 bases at J, with 17 bases in the middle. Germline loops: CDR1 SGHNT, CDR2 YYREEE (reference sequence). The CDR3 coding sequence is TGTGCCAGCAGCGTCCCCCAGGGTGGTGGCACTGAAGCTTTCTTT. Translation gives CASSVPQGGGTEAFF.

The chain is built from TRBV15 and TRBJ2-2; 15 nucleotides agree with TRBD2. This CDR3 is built from 18 residues. J lost 0 bases, V lost 3 bases, and 2 bases had no gene match. The germline gives CDR1 LNHNV, CDR2 YYDKDF (reference sequence). CDR3 sequence: CATSRGLAGGANTGELFF. DNA for the CDR3: TGTGCCACCAGCAGGGGACTAGCGGGAGGCGCGAACACCGGGGAGCTGTTTTTT.

J is TRBJ2-2 and V is TRBV19, with 7 bases fitting TRBD1. V trimming: 3 bases; J trimming: 5 bases; junction bases outside the gene matches: 9. The CDR3 is made up of 16 amino acids. Looked up from germline, CDR1 is LNHDA and CDR2 is SQIVND (reference sequence). As DNA, the CDR3 is TGTGCCAGTAGTATCCCCACAGGGGCGAGTACCGGGGAGCTGTTTTTT. Translation gives CASSIPTGASTGELFF.

The chain joins TRBV6-4 to TRBJ2-2, with 12 bases fitting TRBD2. This CDR3 is built from 15 residues. V dropped 6 bases and J dropped 5; count of bases not matched to a gene: 4. Per germline, CDR1 MRHNA and CDR2 SNTAGT. The CDR3 loop reads CASSRLAGATGELFF. CDR3 nucleotide sequence: TGTGCCAGCAGCCGACTAGCGGGGGCGACCGGGGAGCTGTTTTTT.